This TCR beta chain was sequenced in a study of blood T cell repertoires in COVID-19. The CDR3 runs to 14 residues. Germline-derived CDR1 and CDR2 are MNHEY and SVGEGT. V shed 1 base and J shed 7 bases, with 10 bases lying between them. The table lists this clone with a count of one. The table came from immunoSEQ multiplex PCR; TCRdb's copy has only in-frame clones and leaves some out. The sample holds 250,000 or so clones, less than 90% seen once. This TCR derives from a woman aged 40 to 50 who had recovered from COVID-19. The V and J genes are TRBV6-2 or TRBV6-3 and TRBJ1-4; D call uncertain. Sequenced sample: peripheral blood. This CDR3 is CASSYFRGSEKLFF. DNA of the CDR3: TGTGCCAGCAGTTACTTTCGAGGCAGTGAAAAACTGTTTTTT.